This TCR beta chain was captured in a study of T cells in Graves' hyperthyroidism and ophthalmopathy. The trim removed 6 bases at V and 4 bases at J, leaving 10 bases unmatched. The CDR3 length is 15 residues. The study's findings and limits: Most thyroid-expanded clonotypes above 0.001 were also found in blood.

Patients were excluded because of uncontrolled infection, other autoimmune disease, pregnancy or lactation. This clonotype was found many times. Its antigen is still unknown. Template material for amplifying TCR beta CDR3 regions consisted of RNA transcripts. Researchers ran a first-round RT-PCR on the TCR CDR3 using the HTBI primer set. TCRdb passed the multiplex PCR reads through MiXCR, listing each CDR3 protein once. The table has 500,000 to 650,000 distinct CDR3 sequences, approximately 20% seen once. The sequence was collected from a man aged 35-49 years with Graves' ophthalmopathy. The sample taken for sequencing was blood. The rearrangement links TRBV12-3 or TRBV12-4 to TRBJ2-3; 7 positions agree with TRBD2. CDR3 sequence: CASRGLVGVADTQYF. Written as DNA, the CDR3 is TGTGCCAGCAGAGGACTAGTAGGGGTCGCAGATACGCAGTATTTT.